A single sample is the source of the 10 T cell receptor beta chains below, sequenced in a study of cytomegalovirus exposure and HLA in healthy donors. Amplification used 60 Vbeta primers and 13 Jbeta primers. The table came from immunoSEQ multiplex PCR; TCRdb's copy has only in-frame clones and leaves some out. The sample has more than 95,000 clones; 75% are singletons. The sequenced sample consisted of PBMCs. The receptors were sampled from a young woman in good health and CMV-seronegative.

In nucleotides, the CDR3 is TGTGCCAGCAGCCAAGATCGCGGGGGGGACAGTAATCAGATTGACCAAGAGACCCAGTACTTC. It codes for CASSQDRGGDSNQIDQETQYF. The chain uses TRBV14 and TRBJ2-5, with TRBD2 matching over 9 bases. The CDR3 covers 21 residues. Germline CDR1 reads SGHDN; CDR2 reads FVKESK. V lost 0 bases, J lost 0 bases, and 17 bases stayed unmatched.

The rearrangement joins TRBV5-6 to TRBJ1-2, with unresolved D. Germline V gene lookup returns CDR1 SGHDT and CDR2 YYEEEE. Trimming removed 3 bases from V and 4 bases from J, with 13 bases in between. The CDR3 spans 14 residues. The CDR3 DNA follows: TGTGCCAGCAGCTATGTGGACTCGCCCTATGGCTACACCTTC. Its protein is CASSYVDSPYGYTF.

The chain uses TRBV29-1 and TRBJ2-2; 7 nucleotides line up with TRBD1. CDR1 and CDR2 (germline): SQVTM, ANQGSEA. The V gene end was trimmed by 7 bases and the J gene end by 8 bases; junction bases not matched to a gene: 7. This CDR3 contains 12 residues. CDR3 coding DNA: TGCAGCGGACGACAGGGTGGTGGGGAGCTGTTTTTT. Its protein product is CSGRQGGGELFF.

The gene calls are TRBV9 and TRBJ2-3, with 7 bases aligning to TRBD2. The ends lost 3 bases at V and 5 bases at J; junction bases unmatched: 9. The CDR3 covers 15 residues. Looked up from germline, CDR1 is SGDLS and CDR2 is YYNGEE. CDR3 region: CASSASGTGGDTQYF. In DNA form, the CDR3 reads TGTGCCAGCAGCGCGTCGGGAACGGGGGGAGATACGCAGTATTTT.

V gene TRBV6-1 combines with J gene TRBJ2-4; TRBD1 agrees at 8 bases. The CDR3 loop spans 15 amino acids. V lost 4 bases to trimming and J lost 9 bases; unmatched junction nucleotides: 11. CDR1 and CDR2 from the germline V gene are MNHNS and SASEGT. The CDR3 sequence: CASSATGEGRGIQYF. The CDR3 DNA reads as TGTGCCAGCAGTGCGACAGGGGAAGGTCGTGGCATTCAGTACTTC.

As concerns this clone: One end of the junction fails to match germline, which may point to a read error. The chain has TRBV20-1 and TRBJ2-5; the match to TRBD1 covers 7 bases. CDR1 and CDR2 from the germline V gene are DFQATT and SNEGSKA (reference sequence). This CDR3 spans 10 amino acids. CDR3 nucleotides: TGCAGTGCTAGAGGAGGGGGCTCGCACTTC. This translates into CSARGGGSHF.

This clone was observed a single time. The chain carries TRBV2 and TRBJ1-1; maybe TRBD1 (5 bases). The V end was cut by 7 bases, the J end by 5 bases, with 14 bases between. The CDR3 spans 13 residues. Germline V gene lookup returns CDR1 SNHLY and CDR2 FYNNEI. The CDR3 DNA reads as TGTGCCAGCAATGGGGGGGTGGGAACTGAAGCTTTCTTT. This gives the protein CASNGGVGTEAFF.

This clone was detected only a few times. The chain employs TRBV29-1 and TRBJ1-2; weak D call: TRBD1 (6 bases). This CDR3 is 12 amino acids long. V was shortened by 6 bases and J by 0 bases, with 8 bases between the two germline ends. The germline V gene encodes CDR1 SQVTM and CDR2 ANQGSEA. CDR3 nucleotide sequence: TGCAGCGTACAGGGAGCTAACTATGGCTACACCTTC. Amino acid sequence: CSVQGANYGYTF.

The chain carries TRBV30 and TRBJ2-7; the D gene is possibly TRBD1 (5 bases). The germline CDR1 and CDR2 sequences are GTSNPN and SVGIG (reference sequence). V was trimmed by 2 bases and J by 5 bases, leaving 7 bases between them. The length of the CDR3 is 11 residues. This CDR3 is CAWSQGDEQYF. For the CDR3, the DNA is TGTGCCTGGAGTCAAGGGGACGAGCAGTACTTC.

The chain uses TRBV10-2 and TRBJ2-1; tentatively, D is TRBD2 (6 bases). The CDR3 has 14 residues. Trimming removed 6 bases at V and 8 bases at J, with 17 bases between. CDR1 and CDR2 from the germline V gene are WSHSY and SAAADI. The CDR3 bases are TGCGCCAGCAGGGGGACTGGCCGGCTTCATGAGCAGTTCTTC. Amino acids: CASRGTGRLHEQFF.